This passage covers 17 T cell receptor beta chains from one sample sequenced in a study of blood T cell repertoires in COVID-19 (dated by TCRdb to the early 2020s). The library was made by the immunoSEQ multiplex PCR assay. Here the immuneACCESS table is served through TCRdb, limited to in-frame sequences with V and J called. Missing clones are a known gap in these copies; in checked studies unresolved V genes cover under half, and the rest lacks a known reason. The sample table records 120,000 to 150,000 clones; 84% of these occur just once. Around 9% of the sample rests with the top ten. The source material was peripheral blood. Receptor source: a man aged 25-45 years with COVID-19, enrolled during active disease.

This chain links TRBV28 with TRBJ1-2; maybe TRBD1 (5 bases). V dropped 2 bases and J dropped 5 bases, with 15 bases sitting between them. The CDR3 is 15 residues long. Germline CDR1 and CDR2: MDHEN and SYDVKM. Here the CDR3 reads CASSLGIGARYGYTF. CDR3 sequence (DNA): TGTGCCAGCAGTTTAGGCATAGGGGCTAGATATGGCTACACCTTC.

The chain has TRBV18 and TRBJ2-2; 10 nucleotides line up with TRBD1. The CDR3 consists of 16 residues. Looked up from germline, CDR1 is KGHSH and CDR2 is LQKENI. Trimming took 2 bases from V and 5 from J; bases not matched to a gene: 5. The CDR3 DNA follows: TGTGCCAGCTCACCATCGGGACAGGGGCCAACCGGGGAGCTGTTTTTT. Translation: CASSPSGQGPTGELFF.

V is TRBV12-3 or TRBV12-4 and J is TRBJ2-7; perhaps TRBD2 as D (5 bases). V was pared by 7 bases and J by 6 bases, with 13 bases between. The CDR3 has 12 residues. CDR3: CASTSGSSEQYF. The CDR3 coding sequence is TGTGCCAGCACTTCGGGGAGTAGCGAGCAGTACTTC.

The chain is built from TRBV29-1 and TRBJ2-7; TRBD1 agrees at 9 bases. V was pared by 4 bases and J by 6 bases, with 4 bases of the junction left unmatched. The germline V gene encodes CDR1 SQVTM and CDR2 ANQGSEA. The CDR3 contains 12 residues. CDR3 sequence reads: CSVGDRVGEQYF. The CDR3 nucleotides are TGCAGCGTTGGGGACAGGGTTGGCGAGCAGTACTTC.

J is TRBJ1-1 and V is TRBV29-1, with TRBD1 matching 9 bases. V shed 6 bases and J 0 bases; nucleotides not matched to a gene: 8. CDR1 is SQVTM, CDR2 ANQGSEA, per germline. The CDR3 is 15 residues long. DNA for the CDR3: TGCAGCGTCTACGACAGGGGGGCCATGAACACTGAAGCTTTCTTT. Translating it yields CSVYDRGAMNTEAFF.

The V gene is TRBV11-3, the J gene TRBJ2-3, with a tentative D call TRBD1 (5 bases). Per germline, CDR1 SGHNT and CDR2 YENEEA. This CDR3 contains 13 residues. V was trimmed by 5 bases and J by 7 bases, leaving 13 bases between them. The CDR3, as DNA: TGTGCCAGCAGCCCAGGGCCTCCATATACGCAGTATTTT. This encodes CASSPGPPYTQYF.

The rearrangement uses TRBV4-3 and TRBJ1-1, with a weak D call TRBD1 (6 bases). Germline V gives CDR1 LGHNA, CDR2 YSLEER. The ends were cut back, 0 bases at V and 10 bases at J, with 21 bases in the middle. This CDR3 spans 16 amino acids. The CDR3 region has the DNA TGCGCCAGCAGCCAAGATAGGCACAGGGTAAGCTGGGGAGCTTTCTTT. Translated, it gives CASSQDRHRVSWGAFF.

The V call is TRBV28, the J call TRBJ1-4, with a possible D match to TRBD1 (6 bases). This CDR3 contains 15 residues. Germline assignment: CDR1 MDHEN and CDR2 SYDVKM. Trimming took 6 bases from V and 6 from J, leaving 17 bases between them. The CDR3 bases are TGTGCCAGCAGCCTAAGGGCGGGGGCCTATGAAAAACTGTTTTTT. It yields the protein CASSLRAGAYEKLFF.

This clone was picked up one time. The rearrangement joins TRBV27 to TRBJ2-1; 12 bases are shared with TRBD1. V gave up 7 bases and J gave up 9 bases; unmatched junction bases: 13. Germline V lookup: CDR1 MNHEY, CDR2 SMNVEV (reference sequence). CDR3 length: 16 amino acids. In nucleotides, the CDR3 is TGTGCCAGCACTCAGAAGGGGACAGGGGGCGGGGGTGAGCAGTTCTTC. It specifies CASTQKGTGGGGEQFF.

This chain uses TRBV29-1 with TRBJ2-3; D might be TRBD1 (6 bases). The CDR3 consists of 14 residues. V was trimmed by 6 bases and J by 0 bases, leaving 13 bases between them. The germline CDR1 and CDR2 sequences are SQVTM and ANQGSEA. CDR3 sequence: CSVRTGSSTDTQYF. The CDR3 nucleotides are TGCAGCGTCCGAACAGGGAGCAGCACAGATACGCAGTATTTT.

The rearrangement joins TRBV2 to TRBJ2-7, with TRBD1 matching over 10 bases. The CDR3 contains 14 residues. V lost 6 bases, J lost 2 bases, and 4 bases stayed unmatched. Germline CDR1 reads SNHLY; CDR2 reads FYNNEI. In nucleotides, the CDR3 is TGTGCCAGCAGCCGAGGACAGGGGGCCTACGAGCAGTACTTC. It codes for CASSRGQGAYEQYF.

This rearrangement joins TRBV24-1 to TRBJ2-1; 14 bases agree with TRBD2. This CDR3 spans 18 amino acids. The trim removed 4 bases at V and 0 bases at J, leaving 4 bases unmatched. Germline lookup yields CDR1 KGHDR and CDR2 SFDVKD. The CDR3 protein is CATSDPGTSGSSYNEQFF. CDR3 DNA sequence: TGTGCCACCAGTGACCCTGGGACTAGCGGGAGCTCCTACAATGAGCAGTTCTTC.

This CDR3 reads CATSDLAKGRNTGELFF. The CDR3 DNA is TGTGCCACCAGTGATCTTGCCAAGGGGCGGAACACCGGGGAGCTGTTTTTT. The V and J genes are TRBV24-1 and TRBJ2-2, with a possible D match to TRBD1 (5 bases). CDR3 length: 17 residues. Germline assignment: CDR1 KGHDR and CDR2 SFDVKD. Trimming pared 3 bases from V and 1 base from J, leaving 14 bases between.

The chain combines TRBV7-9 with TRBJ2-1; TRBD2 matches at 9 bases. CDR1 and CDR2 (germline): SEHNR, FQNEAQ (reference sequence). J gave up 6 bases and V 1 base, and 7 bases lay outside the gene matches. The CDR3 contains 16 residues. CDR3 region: CASSLDLAGPFNEQFF. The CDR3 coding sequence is TGTGCCAGCAGCTTAGACCTAGCGGGGCCCTTCAATGAGCAGTTCTTC.

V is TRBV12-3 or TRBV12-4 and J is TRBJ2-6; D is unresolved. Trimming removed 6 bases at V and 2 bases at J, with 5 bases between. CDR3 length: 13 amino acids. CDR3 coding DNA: TGTGCCAGCAGCCCCACTGGGGCCAACGTCCTGACTTTC. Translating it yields CASSPTGANVLTF.

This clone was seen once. In DNA form, the CDR3 reads TGTGCCAGCAGTTCGTACAGGGAAGGGGAGACCCAGTACTTC. It codes for CASSSYREGETQYF. The gene calls are TRBV28 and TRBJ2-5, with D perhaps matching TRBD1 (6 bases). CDR3 length: 14 amino acids. In germline, CDR1 is MDHEN, CDR2 SYDVKM. The V end was cut by 4 bases, the J end by 5 bases, with 14 bases between.

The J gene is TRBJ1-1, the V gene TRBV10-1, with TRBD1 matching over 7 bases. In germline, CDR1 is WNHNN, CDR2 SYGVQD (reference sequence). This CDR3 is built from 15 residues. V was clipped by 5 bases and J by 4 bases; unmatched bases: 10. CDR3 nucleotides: TGCGCCAGCAGTATTAACAGGGGTGCTAGCACTGAAGCTTTCTTT. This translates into CASSINRGASTEAFF.